Listed here is a single T cell receptor beta chain. Its specificity is not known. V shed 2 bases and J 6 bases; nucleotides not matched to a gene: 6. In germline, CDR1 is LNHNV, CDR2 YYDKDF (reference sequence). The CDR3 covers 14 residues. Source study methods: ImmunoSEQ output lacked quality scores and full-length reads, limiting matched filtering. Method: immunoSEQ multiplex PCR; TCRdb's copy keeps in-frame clones and lacks some. V, J and clone size were drawn from that table, and D and trimming were deduced from the DNA. The data show 800,000 to 1,200,000 clones, around three quarters seen once. These data come from a study of shared clonotypes between healthy human individuals. Study context: Every donor yielded three CD4 naive, three CD4 memory, two CD8 naive and one CD8 memory plate.

Overall study findings and caveats: Naive CD4 clonotypes overlapped across a handful of donors at roughly 4.5%.

The sequenced material came from memory CD4+ T cells from PBMCs. Subset indicated: CD45RA-negative fraction. The rearrangement uses TRBV15 and TRBJ2-7, with 8 bases lining up with TRBD2. The sequence derives from a man aged 18 to 29 in good health. Some clones in this sample may be carry-over from other donors' samples. The CDR3 loop reads CATSRSSAGGEQYF. The CDR3 region has the DNA TGTGCCACCAGCAGATCGAGCGCGGGGGGCGAGCAGTACTTC.